This T cell receptor (beta chain) was sequenced for a study of blood T cell repertoires in COVID-19. Study as a whole: From the United States, Italy and Spain came samples of acute and convalescent COVID-19. PBMCs, B-cell-depleted T cells, or T cells provided the cDNA or gDNA that made up the material.

The germline gives CDR1 GTSNPN, CDR2 SVGIG (reference sequence). V shed 5 bases and J 1 base; nucleotides not matched to a gene: 2. The CDR3 has 14 residues. Some clones are missing from TCRdb's copy, which holds only in-frame ones; the method was immunoSEQ multiplex PCR. This repertoire shows about 47,000 clones, 91% found once; its top ten account for 6.4%. The chain joins TRBV30 to TRBJ2-5; the match to TRBD2 covers 12 bases. The receptor's source is a man aged 70 or older with active COVID-19. The sequencing input was peripheral blood. CDR3 nucleotide sequence: TGTGCCTGGGCTAGCGGGGGGGCCCAAGAGACCCAGTACTTC. It is translated as CAWASGGAQETQYF.